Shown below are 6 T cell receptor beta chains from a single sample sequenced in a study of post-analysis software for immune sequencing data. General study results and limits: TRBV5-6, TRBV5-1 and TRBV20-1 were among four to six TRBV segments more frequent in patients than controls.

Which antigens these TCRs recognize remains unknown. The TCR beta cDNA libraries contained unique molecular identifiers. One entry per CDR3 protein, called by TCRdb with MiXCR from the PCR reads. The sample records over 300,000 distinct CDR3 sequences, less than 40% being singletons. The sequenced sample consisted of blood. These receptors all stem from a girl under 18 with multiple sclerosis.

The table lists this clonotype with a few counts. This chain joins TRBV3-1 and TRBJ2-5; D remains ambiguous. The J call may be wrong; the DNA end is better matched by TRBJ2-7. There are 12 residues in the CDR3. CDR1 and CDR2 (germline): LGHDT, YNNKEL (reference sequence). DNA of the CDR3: TGTGCCAGCAGCCAATTCCCCCACGAGCAGTACTTC. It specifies CASSQFPHEQYF.

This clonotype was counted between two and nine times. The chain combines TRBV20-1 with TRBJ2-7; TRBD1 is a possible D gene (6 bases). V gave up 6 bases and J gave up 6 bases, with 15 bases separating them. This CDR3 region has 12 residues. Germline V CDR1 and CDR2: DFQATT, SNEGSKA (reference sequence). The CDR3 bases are TGCAGTGCACCCGGGGTCAGGGGCGAGCAGTACTTC. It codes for CSAPGVRGEQYF.

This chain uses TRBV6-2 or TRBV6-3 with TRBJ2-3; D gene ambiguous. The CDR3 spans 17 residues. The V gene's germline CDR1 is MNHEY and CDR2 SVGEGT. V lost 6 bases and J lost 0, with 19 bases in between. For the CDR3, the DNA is TGTGCCAGCAGAAGAATCACACCGAAGTCTAGCACAGATACGCAGTATTTT. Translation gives CASRRITPKSSTDTQYF.

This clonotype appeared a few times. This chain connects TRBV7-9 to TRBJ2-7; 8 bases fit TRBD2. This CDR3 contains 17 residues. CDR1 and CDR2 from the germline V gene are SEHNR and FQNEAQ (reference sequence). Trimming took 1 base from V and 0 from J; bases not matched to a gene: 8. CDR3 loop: CASSLGGPGLVSYEQYF. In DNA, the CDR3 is TGTGCCAGCAGCTTAGGGGGGCCGGGACTAGTCTCCTACGAGCAGTACTTC. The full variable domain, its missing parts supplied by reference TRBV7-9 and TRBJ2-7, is DTGVSQNPRHKITKRGQNVTFRCDPISEHNRLYWYRQTLGQGPEFLTYFQNEAQLEKSRLLSDRFSAERPKGSFSTLEIQRTEQGDSAMYLCASSLGGPGLVSYEQYFGPGTRLTVT.

The CDR3 DNA is TGTGCCAGCAGCTTGAGACAGGGTCGCAACGAGCAGTACTTC. This encodes CASSLRQGRNEQYF. J is TRBJ2-5 and V is TRBV5-6; 7 bases match TRBD1. The last part of the DNA fits TRBJ2-7 better; the J call may be wrong. Germline V gene lookup returns CDR1 SGHDT and CDR2 YYEEEE. The CDR3 extends over 14 amino acids.

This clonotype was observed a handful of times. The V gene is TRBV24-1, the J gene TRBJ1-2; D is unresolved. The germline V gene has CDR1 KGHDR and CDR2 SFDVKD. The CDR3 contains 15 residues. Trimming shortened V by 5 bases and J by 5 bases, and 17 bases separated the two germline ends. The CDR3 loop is CATSANGVHWYGYTF. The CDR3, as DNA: TGTGCCACCAGTGCCAACGGGGTTCATTGGTATGGCTACACCTTC.